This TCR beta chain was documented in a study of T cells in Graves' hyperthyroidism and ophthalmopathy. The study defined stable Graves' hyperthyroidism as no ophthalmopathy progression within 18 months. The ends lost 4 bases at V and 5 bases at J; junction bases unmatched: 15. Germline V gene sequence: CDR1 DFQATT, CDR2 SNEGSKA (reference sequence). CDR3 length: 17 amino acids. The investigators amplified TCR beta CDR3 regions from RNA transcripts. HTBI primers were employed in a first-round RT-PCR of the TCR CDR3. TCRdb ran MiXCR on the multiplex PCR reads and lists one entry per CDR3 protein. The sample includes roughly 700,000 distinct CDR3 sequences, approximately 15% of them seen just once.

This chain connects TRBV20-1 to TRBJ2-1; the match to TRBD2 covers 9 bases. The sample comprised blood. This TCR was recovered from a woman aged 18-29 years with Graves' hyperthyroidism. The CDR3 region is CSATDLFAGGPNNEQFF. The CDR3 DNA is TGCAGTGCTACCGACCTCTTTGCGGGAGGGCCGAACAATGAGCAGTTCTTC.